The clone carrying this T cell receptor beta chain was observed at least ten times. The antigen remains unidentified. The data are from a study of metastatic and nonmetastatic thyroid tumors. Study overall: Comparative analysis of repertoires was undertaken across blood and tumor or nodule tissue obtained from malignant and benign thyroid patients.

Each patient came to thyroid surgery without any prior treatment (of any kind). Notes on the study in general: Versus benign nodules, malignant thyroid tumors reportedly had significantly higher TCR beta diversity, in blood and tumor.

Original handling: It was from CDR3 differences across clinicopathological groups that a distant-metastasis classifier for papillary thyroid cancer was built. TCRdb re-clonotyped the PCR reads via MiXCR. The V and J calls, along with clone size, are taken from TCRdb and not from the paper's own processing. The table lists 35,000 to 45,000 clones, around an eighth of them singletons. Germline trimming cut 7 bases from V and 2 bases from J; bases unmatched to any gene: 12. The CDR3 has 15 residues. Germline lookup yields CDR1 SGHDT and CDR2 YYEEEE. The sequencing input was blood. This chain uses TRBV5-6 with TRBJ2-7; 7 nucleotides match TRBD1. The receptor was derived from a male donor with papillary thyroid cancer or a benign thyroid nodule (not recorded which). Some clones in this sample may be carry-over from other donors' samples. The CDR3 sequence is CASGHVTGRPYEQYF. CDR3 bases: TGTGCCAGCGGCCACGTGACAGGGCGCCCCTACGAGCAGTACTTC.